This entry lists 26 T cell receptor beta chains sequenced from one sample in a study of T cells in Graves' hyperthyroidism and ophthalmopathy (dated by TCRdb to the late 2010s). The library was prepared using multiplex PCR. Sequencing was carried out with an Illumina HiSeq 2000. The TCR beta CDR3 regions were amplified from the RNA transcripts. The first round of RT-PCR for the TCR CDR3 was performed with the HTBI primer set and the Qiagen OneStep RT-PCR kit. TCRdb cleaned the public reads at Q25 with fastp, built clones with MiXCR and kept in-frame beta chains. Records with the same CDR3 protein are collapsed into one entry carrying the most frequent genes and DNA. Here the sample has hundreds of thousands of distinct CDR3 sequences; 18% occur a single time. The ten largest account for 16% of the sample. The source material was blood. These TCRs come from a woman aged 45-65 years with Graves' hyperthyroidism that later progressed to Graves' ophthalmopathy.

This clonotype was seen only once. The genes are TRBV2 and TRBJ2-5; 11 nucleotides line up with TRBD1. There are 14 residues in the CDR3. Germline CDR1 reads SNHLY; CDR2 reads FYNNEI. The junction had 5 bases not matched to a gene; V was cut back by 8 bases and J by 3 bases. The CDR3 DNA is TGTGCCAGCGGATTGGGACAGGGGGAAGAGACCCAGTACTTC. Translated, it gives CASGLGQGEETQYF.

The J gene is TRBJ1-2, the V gene TRBV7-2; D remains ambiguous. The CDR3 totals 14 residues. The germline V gene has CDR1 SGHTA and CDR2 FQGNSA. Trimming shortened V by 5 bases and J by 4 bases, and 14 bases separated the two germline ends. The DNA of the CDR3 is TGTGCCAGCAGCCCAGGATGGGGAGGCTATGGCTACACCTTC. Amino acids: CASSPGWGGYGYTF.

This clonotype was detected many times. V is TRBV30 and J is TRBJ2-7, with D possibly TRBD2 on 7 matching bases. CDR3 length: 13 amino acids. CDR1 and CDR2 (germline): GTSNPN, SVGIG (reference sequence). Trimming removed 5 bases at V and 6 bases at J, with 17 bases between. As DNA, the CDR3 is TGTGCCTGGGAGGCCGGGGGGCCTTTCGAGCAGTACTTC. It encodes CAWEAGGPFEQYF. The complete variable domain, with remaining parts taken from reference TRBV30 and TRBJ2-7, reads SQTIHQWPATLVQPVGSPLSLECTVEGTSNPNLYWYRQAAGRGLQLLFYSVGIGQISSEVPQNLSASRPQDRQFILSSKKLLLSDSGFYLCAWEAGGPFEQYFGPGTRLTVT.

This clonotype has at least ten counts. The chain employs TRBV12-3 or TRBV12-4 and TRBJ1-1; no definite D call. The CDR3 has 12 amino acids. Trimming cost V 7 bases and J 1 base, with 7 bases left between them. The CDR3 reads CASNDPNTEAFF. The CDR3 region has the DNA TGTGCCAGCAACGACCCGAACACTGAAGCTTTCTTT.

This clonotype has more than one count but fewer than ten. This chain uses TRBV6-4 with TRBJ2-6; D tentatively reads TRBD1 or TRBD2 (7 bases each). This CDR3 comprises 18 residues. Germline V CDR1 and CDR2: MRHNA, SNTAGT. Trimming shortened V by 5 bases and J by 3 bases, and 20 bases separated the two germline ends. The CDR3 sequence: CASSKPGQWGGGANVLTF. CDR3 DNA: TGTGCCAGCAGTAAACCGGGACAGTGGGGGGGTGGGGCCAACGTCCTGACTTTC.

This clonotype was counted between two and nine times. The chain uses TRBV9 and TRBJ2-5, with 7 nucleotides matching TRBD1. With V trimmed by 4 bases and J by 2 bases, 11 bases remained unmatched. Germline assignment: CDR1 SGDLS and CDR2 YYNGEE. This CDR3 has 16 residues. CDR3 loop: CASSTRPTQGQETQYF. The CDR3 nucleotides are TGTGCCAGCAGCACCCGACCAACACAGGGGCAAGAGACCCAGTACTTC.

This clonotype has more than one count but fewer than ten. This chain connects TRBV28 to TRBJ1-2; 7 bases align to TRBD1. CDR1 and CDR2 from the germline V gene are MDHEN and SYDVKM. J gave up 5 bases and V 10 bases, and 13 bases lay outside the gene matches. This CDR3 is 14 amino acids long. DNA for the CDR3: TGTGCCACCTTCGTCACAGGGGAGATTTATGGCTACACCTTC. It encodes CATFVTGEIYGYTF.

This chain connects TRBV29-1 to TRBJ2-1, with TRBD2 matching 12 bases. Germline assignment: CDR1 SQVTM and CDR2 ANQGSEA. After removal of 8 bases from V and 8 bases from J, the junction contained 13 bases not matched to a gene. CDR3 length equals 15 residues. Written as DNA, the CDR3 is TGCAGCCCAAGGATACTAGCGGGGGGTTCGGATGAGCAGTTCTTC. The encoded protein is CSPRILAGGSDEQFF.

This clonotype was seen more than once but under ten times. CDR3 DNA: TGCGCCAGCAGCCAAGCCCTTACCGGAGGAGAGACCCAGTACTTC. Its translation is CASSQALTGGETQYF. The rearrangement links TRBV4-1 to TRBJ2-5, with a tentative D call TRBD2 (5 bases). The CDR3 is made up of 15 amino acids. V gave up 1 base and J gave up 4 bases, with 13 bases separating them. Germline CDR1 MGHRA, CDR2 YSYEKL.

This clonotype was counted a few times. The chain links TRBV6-5 to TRBJ2-1; D is uncertain. Trimming cost V 2 bases and J 9 bases, with 11 bases left between them. Germline V gene sequence: CDR1 MNHEY, CDR2 SVGAGI. The CDR3 covers 13 residues. CDR3 loop: CASSYLASSEQFF. The CDR3, as DNA: TGTGCCAGCAGTTACCTCGCTTCTAGTGAGCAGTTCTTC.

A few counts support this clonotype. The V call is TRBV7-2, the J call TRBJ1-4; 10 bases line up with TRBD1. V lost 6 bases to trimming and J lost 7 bases; unmatched junction nucleotides: 5. The length of the CDR3 is 14 residues. CDR1 SGHTA and CDR2 FQGNSA come from the germline V gene. DNA of the CDR3: TGTGCCAGCAGTTTCGACAGGGGGCCTGAAAAACTGTTTTTT. Amino acids: CASSFDRGPEKLFF.

The rearrangement links TRBV27 to TRBJ1-5; 9 bases match TRBD1. The V gene's germline CDR1 is MNHEY and CDR2 SMNVEV (reference sequence). Trimming took 6 bases from V and 2 from J; bases not matched to a gene: 2. CDR3 size: 14 residues. The CDR3, as DNA: TGTGCCAGCAGGGACAGGGGCCGCAATCAGCCCCAGCATTTT. Translating gives CASRDRGRNQPQHF.

Many counts were recorded for this clonotype. The chain uses TRBV13 and TRBJ1-1, with D unclear. This CDR3 comprises 14 residues. V was pared by 4 bases and J by 4 bases, with 13 bases between. The V gene's germline CDR1 is PRHDT and CDR2 FYEKMQ (reference sequence). CDR3: CASSSGFVGTEAFF. For the CDR3, the DNA is TGTGCCAGCAGCTCGGGCTTTGTGGGCACTGAAGCTTTCTTT.

This chain links TRBV4-2 with TRBJ1-6, with TRBD1 as a possible D gene (5 bases). The length of the CDR3 is 16 residues. The V end was cut by 1 base, the J end by 6 bases, with 13 bases between. In germline, CDR1 is LGHNA, CDR2 YNFKEQ. The CDR3 DNA sequence: TGTGCCAGCAGCCAAGTAGGGTCAGGGAGTAATTCACCCCTCCACTTT. Translating gives CASSQVGSGSNSPLHF.

This clonotype showed up just a few times. The chain employs TRBV19 and TRBJ1-3; no clear D gene. The germline V gene has CDR1 LNHDA and CDR2 SQIVND (reference sequence). The V and J ends lost 6 bases and 0 bases respectively, with 6 bases between them. CDR3 length equals 13 residues. The chain's CDR3 is CASSTLSGNTIYF. DNA for the CDR3: TGTGCCAGTAGCACTCTCTCTGGAAACACCATATATTTT.

The chain combines TRBV10-3 with TRBJ1-5; no firm D call. This CDR3 contains 15 residues. Germline V gene lookup returns CDR1 ENHRY and CDR2 SYGVKD. V lost 5 bases to trimming and J lost 4 bases, with 15 bases between them. For the CDR3, the DNA is TGTGCCATCAGTTCAGGACCCGGCCGGAATCAGCCCCAGCATTTT. As protein: CAISSGPGRNQPQHF.

This clonotype was recorded a few times. The CDR3 protein is CAWSSSGPQETQYF. DNA for the CDR3: TGTGCCTGGAGTTCATCCGGGCCCCAAGAGACCCAGTACTTC. The chain is built from TRBV30 and TRBJ2-5; no firm D call. There are 14 residues in the CDR3. V was trimmed by 2 bases and J by 1 base, leaving 11 bases between them. CDR1 is GTSNPN and CDR2 is SVGIG in the germline V gene (reference sequence).

This clonotype was seen only a few times. The V call is TRBV19, the J call TRBJ1-5; D is undetermined. The CDR3 covers 16 residues. Germline V CDR1 and CDR2: LNHDA, SQIVND (reference sequence). With 0 bases removed from V and 1 base from J, the gap between germline ends came to 10 bases. The CDR3 protein is CASSIDWGGSNQPQHF. For the CDR3, the DNA is TGTGCCAGTAGTATAGATTGGGGTGGCAGCAATCAGCCCCAGCATTTT.

The V call is TRBV7-9, the J call TRBJ1-2; D possibly corresponds to TRBD1 (6 bases). The CDR3 runs 16 residues. From germline, CDR1 is SEHNR and CDR2 FQNEAQ (reference sequence). V gave up 4 bases and J gave up 5 bases, with 20 bases separating them. The CDR3 sequence: CASSSTQGFMGYGYTF. CDR3 coding DNA: TGTGCCAGCAGCTCAACACAGGGTTTTATGGGGTATGGCTACACCTTC.

This clonotype came up many times. The chain has TRBV20-1 and TRBJ2-7; the D gene could be TRBD1 or TRBD2 (5 bases each). Per germline, CDR1 DFQATT and CDR2 SNEGSKA (reference sequence). The CDR3 loop spans 13 amino acids. DNA of the CDR3: TGCAGCACCCCGGGACGGAGAGCCTACGAGCAGTACTTC. Translation: CSTPGRRAYEQYF.

V and J are TRBV5-1 and TRBJ1-5; no clear D. Per germline, CDR1 SGHRS and CDR2 YFSETQ. CDR3 length: 16 amino acids. Trimming stripped 2 bases from V and 1 base from J, with 13 bases between. The CDR3 loop is CASSFPRTGSNQPQHF. CDR3 in DNA: TGCGCCAGCAGCTTTCCCCGGACCGGGAGCAATCAGCCCCAGCATTTT.

This clonotype was seen repeatedly, ten times or more. The rearrangement uses TRBV11-2 and TRBJ2-5; 7 nucleotides align to TRBD1. Germline V gives CDR1 SGHAT, CDR2 FQNNGV. This CDR3 is built from 14 residues. The V gene end was trimmed by 5 bases and the J gene end by 1 base; junction bases not matched to a gene: 4. The CDR3 nucleotides are TGTGCCAGCAGCCGGGGACAGATCCAAGAGACCCAGTACTTC. Amino acid sequence: CASSRGQIQETQYF.

This clonotype was seen more than once but under ten times. CDR3 in DNA: TGTGCCAGCAGTCCGCAGGGGGAGGTGGCGGGCTACACCTTC. As protein: CASSPQGEVAGYTF. The V and J genes are TRBV7-9 and TRBJ1-2; TRBD1 matches at 7 bases. Per germline, CDR1 SEHNR and CDR2 FQNEAQ (reference sequence). The V segment lost 6 bases and the J segment 8 bases; nucleotides outside the gene matches: 12. This CDR3 comprises 14 residues.

The table lists this clonotype with many counts. The chain carries TRBV13 and TRBJ2-1; a possible D gene is TRBD1 (5 bases). V was shortened by 7 bases and J by 5 bases, with 9 bases between the two germline ends. Germline V lookup: CDR1 PRHDT, CDR2 FYEKMQ (reference sequence). The CDR3 is 12 amino acids. DNA of the CDR3: TGTGCCAGCATGGGGCGGAACAATGAGCAGTTCTTC. Encoded protein: CASMGRNNEQFF.

This clonotype has a handful of counts. The chain is built from TRBV19 and TRBJ1-2; maybe TRBD1 (6 bases). V was pared by 5 bases and J by 1 base, with 14 bases between. Germline lookup yields CDR1 LNHDA and CDR2 SQIVND (reference sequence). CDR3 length equals 15 residues. The CDR3 DNA sequence: TGTGCCAGTAGTCCAACAGGGATGATTAACTATGGCTACACCTTC. The encoded protein is CASSPTGMINYGYTF.

The chain has TRBV19 and TRBJ1-1; D may be TRBD1 (6 bases). V lost 5 bases and J lost 4, with 23 bases in between. CDR1 and CDR2 (germline): LNHDA, SQIVND (reference sequence). This CDR3 has 17 residues. CDR3: CASSFWRPKQGGTEAFF. The CDR3 coding sequence is TGTGCCAGTAGTTTTTGGAGACCAAAACAGGGCGGCACTGAAGCTTTCTTT.